Below, 26 T cell receptor beta chains from the same sample are listed, as sequenced in a study of monozygotic twins with cystic fibrosis. Sequencing used immunoSEQ multiplex PCR; TCRdb keeps in-frame clones, though not all of them. The data show around 27,000 clones, with about nine tenths seen just once and about 0.54% held by the top ten. The specimen sequenced was blood. These receptors were taken from a girl aged 2 to 9 with cystic fibrosis.

This clone was detected only a few times. The V gene is TRBV2, the J gene TRBJ2-7; D perhaps matches TRBD1 (6 bases). The CDR3 contains 13 residues. The V gene's germline CDR1 is SNHLY and CDR2 FYNNEI. Trimming took off 8 bases at V and 3 bases at J, with 14 bases between the two ends. The CDR3 is CASGTPNVYEQYF. CDR3 coding DNA: TGTGCCAGCGGGACACCCAATGTCTACGAGCAGTACTTC.

This clone was counted a few times. J is TRBJ2-2 and V is TRBV30; tentative D call: TRBD1 (6 bases). The CDR3 length is 16 residues. V was pared by 0 bases and J by 0 bases, with 11 bases between. Germline V gene lookup returns CDR1 GTSNPN and CDR2 SVGIG (reference sequence). The CDR3 DNA follows: TGTGCCTGGAGTGTACTGACAGGAGCGAACACCGGGGAGCTGTTTTTT. Translating it yields CAWSVLTGANTGELFF.

The chain joins TRBV2 to TRBJ1-1; D is perhaps TRBD1 (5 bases). This CDR3 comprises 17 residues. Between the trimmed V and J ends, which lost 2 bases and 0 bases, there was a span of 16 bases. Germline CDR1 and CDR2: SNHLY and FYNNEI. As DNA, the CDR3 is TGTGCCAGCAGTGAAATGTCGACAGCCTTCATGAACACTGAAGCTTTCTTT. This translates into CASSEMSTAFMNTEAFF. Supplemented by reference TRBV2 and TRBJ1-1, the full variable domain reads EPEVTQTPSHQVTQMGQEVILRCVPISNHLYFYWYRQILGQKVEFLVSFYNNEISEKSEIFDDQFSVERPDGSNFTLKIRSTKLEDSAMYFCASSEMSTAFMNTEAFFGQGTRLTVV.

The chain is built from TRBV7-6 and TRBJ2-4, with a tentative D call TRBD1 (6 bases). The CDR3 totals 12 residues. CDR1 SGHVS and CDR2 FNYEAQ come from the germline V gene. V was cut by 5 bases and J by 10 bases, with 12 bases left in between. CDR3: CASSTGLGIQYF. CDR3 sequence (DNA): TGTGCCAGCAGCACAGGGCTAGGGATTCAGTACTTC.

The rearrangement links TRBV6-5 to TRBJ2-3; TRBD1 matches at 8 bases. The length of the CDR3 is 13 residues. Germline trimming cut 4 bases from V and 4 bases from J; bases unmatched to any gene: 1. Germline lookup yields CDR1 MNHEY and CDR2 SVGAGI. DNA of the CDR3: TGTGCCAGCAGTTCAGGGGGCGCAGATACGCAGTATTTT. This translates into CASSSGGADTQYF.

The genes are TRBV6-5 and TRBJ1-5; D possibly corresponds to TRBD1 (6 bases). Germline V CDR1 and CDR2: MNHEY, SVGAGI. V lost 4 bases and J 7 bases, leaving 8 bases between the germline ends. The CDR3 is made up of 12 amino acids. CDR3 DNA sequence: TGTGCCAGCAGTTCCACAGGGCAGCCCCAGCATTTT. Translating it yields CASSSTGQPQHF.

This clone was observed once. This chain uses TRBV5-1 with TRBJ1-1; no firm D call. The CDR3 totals 14 residues. Germline CDR1 SGHRS, CDR2 YFSETQ. The V end was cut by 4 bases, the J end by 0 bases, with 10 bases between. CDR3 in DNA: TGCGCCAGCAGCCAGCTCCGGGTGAACACTGAAGCTTTCTTT. It specifies CASSQLRVNTEAFF.

The V gene is TRBV9, the J gene TRBJ1-4; no clear D. The germline V gene has CDR1 SGDLS and CDR2 YYNGEE. This CDR3 is built from 13 residues. Trimming took off 6 bases at V and 7 bases at J, with 13 bases between the two ends. This CDR3 reads CASNLPGGEKLFF. The CDR3 DNA sequence: TGTGCCAGCAACCTCCCGGGAGGTGAAAAACTGTTTTTT.

The chain uses TRBV2 and TRBJ1-6; 8 bases map to TRBD1. The germline gives CDR1 SNHLY, CDR2 FYNNEI. After removal of 7 bases from V and 1 base from J, the junction contained 3 bases not matched to a gene. The CDR3 runs 15 residues. The chain's CDR3 is CASNRGVSYNSPLHF. The CDR3 nucleotides read TGTGCCAGCAACAGGGGGGTTTCCTATAATTCACCCCTCCACTTT. The variable domain in full, completed from reference TRBV2 and TRBJ1-6, reads EPEVTQTPSHQVTQMGQEVILRCVPISNHLYFYWYRQILGQKVEFLVSFYNNEISEKSEIFDDQFSVERPDGSNFTLKIRSTKLEDSAMYFCASNRGVSYNSPLHFGNGTRLTVT.

The V and J genes are TRBV4-1 and TRBJ2-3; TRBD2 agrees at 11 bases. V lost 4 bases, J lost 0 bases, and 6 bases stayed unmatched. CDR1 MGHRA and CDR2 YSYEKL come from the germline V gene. The CDR3 extends over 17 amino acids. The CDR3 DNA is TGCGCCAGCAGCCTCGCTAGCGGGGGGCCGAGCACAGATACGCAGTATTTT. Residues: CASSLASGGPSTDTQYF.

The gene calls are TRBV5-6 and TRBJ1-5; the match to TRBD1 covers 7 bases. CDR1 SGHDT and CDR2 YYEEEE come from the germline V gene. V dropped 2 bases and J dropped 0; count of bases not matched to a gene: 5. The CDR3 extends over 16 amino acids. CDR3 protein: CASSLNRGYSNQPQHF. In DNA form, the CDR3 reads TGTGCCAGCAGCTTAAACAGGGGCTATAGCAATCAGCCCCAGCATTTT. Supplemented by reference TRBV5-6 and TRBJ1-5, the full variable domain reads DAGVTQSPTHLIKTRGQQVTLRCSPKSGHDTVSWYQQALGQGPQFIFQYYEEEERQRGNFPDRFSGHQFPNYSSELNVNALLLGDSALYLCASSLNRGYSNQPQHFGDGTRLSIL.

The V call is TRBV15, the J call TRBJ2-3; D unresolved. Germline values: CDR1 LNHNV, CDR2 YYDKDF (reference sequence). The germline V and J ends were trimmed by 5 bases and 6 bases, with 12 bases remaining between them. CDR3 size: 13 residues. The CDR3 here is CATSLGRSDTQYF. In DNA, the CDR3 is TGTGCCACCAGCCTAGGTAGGTCGGATACGCAGTATTTT.

As regards this clone: Compared with germline, one end of the junction differs, possibly owing to a read error. The CDR3: CASSEAGPGGRHF. CDR3 bases: TGTGCCAGCAGTGAAGCGGGGCCAGGTGGGAGGCACTTC. This chain uses TRBV2 with TRBJ2-7, with a weak D call TRBD2 (6 bases). The CDR3 runs 13 residues. CDR1 SNHLY and CDR2 FYNNEI come from the germline V gene.

This chain links TRBV5-6 with TRBJ2-7; 9 positions match TRBD1. The trim removed 4 bases at V and 3 bases at J, leaving 8 bases unmatched. The CDR3 loop spans 15 amino acids. Germline-derived CDR1 and CDR2 are SGHDT and YYEEEE. In DNA form, the CDR3 reads TGTGCCAGCAGCGGCGGACAGGGGCTAGTCTACGAGCAGTACTTC. Its translation is CASSGGQGLVYEQYF.

The chain joins TRBV25-1 to TRBJ1-2, with D unresolved. CDR1 is MGHDK, CDR2 SYGVNS, per germline. The V gene lost 1 base and the J gene lost 4 bases, with 4 bases spanning the gap. The CDR3 runs to 12 residues. In DNA form, the CDR3 reads TGTGCCAGCAGTGAATCTTTCTATGGCTACACCTTC. Translation gives CASSESFYGYTF.

The chain carries TRBV27 and TRBJ2-2; D is unclear. The germline V gene encodes CDR1 MNHEY and CDR2 SMNVEV (reference sequence). The CDR3 loop spans 13 amino acids. The germline V and J ends were trimmed by 2 bases and 6 bases, with 7 bases remaining between them. Here the CDR3 reads CASSLVVPGELFF. In DNA form, the CDR3 reads TGTGCCAGCAGTTTAGTCGTGCCCGGGGAGCTGTTTTTT.

The chain's CDR3 is CASSPGQPRYEQYF. For the CDR3, the DNA is TGTGCCAGCAGCCCGGGACAGCCCCGTTACGAGCAGTACTTC. The rearrangement uses TRBV7-2 and TRBJ2-7; 7 bases match TRBD1. The CDR3 is 14 amino acids. Germline V lookup: CDR1 SGHTA, CDR2 FQGNSA. The J segment lost 4 bases and the V segment lost 5 bases, leaving 8 bases of the junction unmatched.

This chain links TRBV2 with TRBJ2-3; 8 positions match TRBD2. The V gene end was trimmed by 1 base and the J gene end by 8 bases; junction bases not matched to a gene: 5. The CDR3 totals 14 residues. The germline V gene encodes CDR1 SNHLY and CDR2 FYNNEI. CDR3 coding DNA: TGTGCCAGCAGTGAAGGACTAGCGATGGGTACGCAGTATTTT. Translation gives CASSEGLAMGTQYF.

The chain links TRBV6-5 to TRBJ1-2; D may be TRBD1 (5 bases). CDR3 length: 15 amino acids. Germline V gene data show CDR1 as MNHEY and CDR2 as SVGAGI. V was pared by 7 bases and J by 7 bases, with 22 bases between. CDR3 DNA sequence: TGTGCCAGCACTCGTGCAGCGTTCGGCAGGGCTGGCTACACCTTC. It yields the protein CASTRAAFGRAGYTF.

The rearrangement uses TRBV5-1 and TRBJ1-2; D not resolved. Per the germline V gene, CDR1 is SGHRS and CDR2 is YFSETQ. The germline V and J ends were trimmed by 3 bases and 6 bases, with 9 bases remaining between them. The CDR3 runs to 12 residues. The CDR3 DNA sequence: TGCGCCAGCAGCTCTGGGGATCATGGCTACACCTTC. It specifies CASSSGDHGYTF.

This clone was found once. V usage is TRBV5-6 and J usage is TRBJ2-6; D remains ambiguous. CDR1 is SGHDT and CDR2 is YYEEEE in the germline V gene. This CDR3 has 15 amino acids. V was cut by 2 bases and J by 2 bases, with 8 bases left in between. CDR3 amino acids: CASSFSGAGANVLTF. The CDR3 DNA sequence: TGTGCCAGCAGCTTCAGTGGGGCTGGGGCCAACGTCCTGACTTTC. Looking up the rest from reference TRBV5-6 and TRBJ2-6 gives the full variable domain: DAGVTQSPTHLIKTRGQQVTLRCSPKSGHDTVSWYQQALGQGPQFIFQYYEEEERQRGNFPDRFSGHQFPNYSSELNVNALLLGDSALYLCASSFSGAGANVLTFGAGSRLTVL.

This chain links TRBV6-1 with TRBJ2-5, with 8 bases aligning to TRBD2. Trimming removed 6 bases from V and 0 bases from J; junction bases left unmatched: 15. From germline, CDR1 is MNHNS and CDR2 SASEGT. This CDR3 comprises 18 residues. DNA for the CDR3: TGTGCCAGCAGCGAAAGTAGGGCTAGCGGGTCGTACCAAGAGACCCAGTACTTC. This gives the protein CASSESRASGSYQETQYF.

The V and J genes are TRBV5-1 and TRBJ2-7; 10 nucleotides align to TRBD1. The germline V gene encodes CDR1 SGHRS and CDR2 YFSETQ. The CDR3 runs to 12 residues. J was trimmed by 6 bases and V by 6 bases; bases with no gene match: 3. CDR3 amino acids: CASKGQGVEQYF. In nucleotides, the CDR3 is TGCGCCAGCAAAGGACAGGGGGTCGAGCAGTACTTC.

The count of this clone is one. J is TRBJ2-3 and V is TRBV5-4; D gene ambiguous. V shed 4 bases and J shed 0 bases, with 6 bases lying between them. This CDR3 spans 13 amino acids. The germline CDR1 and CDR2 sequences are SGHNT and YYREEE (reference sequence). CDR3: CASSRFSTDTQYF. CDR3 coding DNA: TGTGCCAGCAGCCGGTTTAGCACAGATACGCAGTATTTT. Drawing the rest from reference TRBV5-4 and TRBJ2-3, the complete variable domain is ETGVTQSPTHLIKTRGQQVTLRCSSQSGHNTVSWYQQALGQGPQFIFQYYREEENGRGNFPPRFSGLQFPNYSSELNVNALELDDSALYLCASSRFSTDTQYFGPGTRLTVL.

The chain joins TRBV7-2 to TRBJ1-1, with TRBD1 identical over 7 bases. Losses at the gene ends were 5 bases for V and 0 bases for J; bases not matched to a gene: 15. Per germline, CDR1 SGHTA and CDR2 FQGNSA. The CDR3 is made up of 18 amino acids. This CDR3 is CASSNIGQAVTLNTEAFF. For the CDR3, the DNA is TGTGCCAGCAGCAATATAGGACAGGCCGTCACCCTGAACACTGAAGCTTTCTTT.

CDR3 loop: CASSNLPRGGTEAFF. The CDR3 DNA follows: TGTGCCAGCAGTAACCTACCACGGGGCGGCACTGAAGCTTTCTTT. The chain carries TRBV7-2 and TRBJ1-1, with D perhaps matching TRBD1 (5 bases). The CDR3 covers 15 residues. The ends were cut back, 6 bases at V and 4 bases at J, with 18 bases in the middle. The germline V gene has CDR1 SGHTA and CDR2 FQGNSA. Based on the CDR3 plus reference TRBV7-2 and TRBJ1-1, the full variable domain is GAGVSQSPSNKVTEKGKDVELRCDPISGHTALYWYRQSLGQGLEFLIYFQGNSAPDKSGLPSDRFSAERTGGSVSTLTIQRTQQEDSAVYLCASSNLPRGGTEAFFGQGTRLTVV.